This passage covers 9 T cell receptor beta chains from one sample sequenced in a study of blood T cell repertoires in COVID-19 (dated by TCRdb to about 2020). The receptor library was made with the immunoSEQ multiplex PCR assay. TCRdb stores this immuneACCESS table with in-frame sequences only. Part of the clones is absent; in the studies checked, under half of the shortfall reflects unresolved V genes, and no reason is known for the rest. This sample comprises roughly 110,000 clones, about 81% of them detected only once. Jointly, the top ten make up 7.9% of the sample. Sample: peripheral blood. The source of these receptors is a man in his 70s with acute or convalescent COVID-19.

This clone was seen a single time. The CDR3 loop reads CASSNSRAGGANVLTF. The DNA of the CDR3 is TGTGCCAGTAGTAATTCGCGGGCGGGCGGGGCCAACGTCCTGACTTTC. The chain employs TRBV19 and TRBJ2-6; possible D gene TRBD2, 5 bases. This CDR3 is 16 amino acids long. From germline, CDR1 is LNHDA and CDR2 SQIVND (reference sequence). Trimming left V 4 bases short and J 4 bases short, with 14 bases between.

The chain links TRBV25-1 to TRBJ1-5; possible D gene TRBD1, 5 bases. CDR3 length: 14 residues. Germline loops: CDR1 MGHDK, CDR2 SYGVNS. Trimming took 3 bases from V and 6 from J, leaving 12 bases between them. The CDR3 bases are TGTGCCAGCAGTGATCAGGGATCGAGTCAGCCCCAGCATTTT. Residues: CASSDQGSSQPQHF. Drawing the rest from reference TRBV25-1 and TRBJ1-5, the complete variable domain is EADIYQTPRYLVIGTGKKITLECSQTMGHDKMYWYQQDPGMELHLIHYSYGVNSTEKGDLSSESTVSRIRTEHFPLTLESARPSHTSQYLCASSDQGSSQPQHFGDGTRLSIL.

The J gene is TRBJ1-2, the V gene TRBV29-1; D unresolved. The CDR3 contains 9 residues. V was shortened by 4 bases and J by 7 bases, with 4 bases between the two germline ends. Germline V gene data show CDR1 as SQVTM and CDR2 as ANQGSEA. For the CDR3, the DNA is TGCAGCGTTGCCGGTGGCTACACCTTC. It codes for CSVAGGYTF. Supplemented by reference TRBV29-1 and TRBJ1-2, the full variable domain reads SAVISQKPSRDICQRGTSLTIQCQVDSQVTMMFWYRQQPGQSLTLIATANQGSEATYESGFVIDKFPISRPNLTFSTLTVSNMSPEDSSIYLCSVAGGYTFGSGTRLTVV.

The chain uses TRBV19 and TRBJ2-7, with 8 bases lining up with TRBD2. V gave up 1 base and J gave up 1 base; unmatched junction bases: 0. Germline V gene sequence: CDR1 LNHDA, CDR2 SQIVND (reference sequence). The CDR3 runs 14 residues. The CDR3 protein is CASSIGGRSYEQYF. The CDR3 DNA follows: TGTGCCAGTAGTATAGGCGGGAGGTCCTACGAGCAGTACTTC.

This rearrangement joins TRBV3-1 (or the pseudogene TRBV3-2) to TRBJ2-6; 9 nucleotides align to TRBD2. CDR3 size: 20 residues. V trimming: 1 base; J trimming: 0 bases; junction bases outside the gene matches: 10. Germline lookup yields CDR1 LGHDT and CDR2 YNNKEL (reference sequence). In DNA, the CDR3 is TGTGCCAGCAGCCAAGTCGCCGGGCGGGGGGGACGCTCTGGGGCCAACGTCCTGACTTTC. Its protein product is CASSQVAGRGGRSGANVLTF.

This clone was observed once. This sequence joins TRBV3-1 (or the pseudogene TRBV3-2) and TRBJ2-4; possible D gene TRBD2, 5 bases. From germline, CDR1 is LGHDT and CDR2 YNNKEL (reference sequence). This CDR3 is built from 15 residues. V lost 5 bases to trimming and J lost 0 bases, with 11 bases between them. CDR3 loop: CASSGESLAKNIQYF. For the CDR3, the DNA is TGTGCCAGCAGCGGGGAGTCATTAGCCAAAAACATTCAGTACTTC.

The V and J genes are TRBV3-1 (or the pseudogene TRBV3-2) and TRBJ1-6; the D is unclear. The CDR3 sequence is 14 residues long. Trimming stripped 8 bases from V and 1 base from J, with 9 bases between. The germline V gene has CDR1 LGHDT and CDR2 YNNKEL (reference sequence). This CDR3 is CASAAGSYNSPLHF. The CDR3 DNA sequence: TGTGCCAGCGCTGCGGGGTCCTATAATTCACCCCTCCACTTT.

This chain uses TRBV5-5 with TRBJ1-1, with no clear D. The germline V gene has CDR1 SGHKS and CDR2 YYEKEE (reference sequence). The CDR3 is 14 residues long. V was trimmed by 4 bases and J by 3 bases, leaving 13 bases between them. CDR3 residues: CASSPTGGHTEAFF. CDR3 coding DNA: TGTGCCAGCAGCCCAACCGGAGGGCACACTGAAGCTTTCTTT. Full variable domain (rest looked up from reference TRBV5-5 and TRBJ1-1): DAGVTQSPTHLIKTRGQQVTLRCSPISGHKSVSWYQQVLGQGPQFIFQYYEKEERGRGNFPDRFSARQFPNYSSELNVNALLLGDSALYLCASSPTGGHTEAFFGQGTRLTVV.

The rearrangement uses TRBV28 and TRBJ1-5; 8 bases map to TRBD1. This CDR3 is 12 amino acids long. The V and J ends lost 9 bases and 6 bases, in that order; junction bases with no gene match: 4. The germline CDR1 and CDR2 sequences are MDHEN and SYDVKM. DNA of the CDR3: TGTGCCAGTAGACAGGGGAGTCAGCCCCAGCATTTT. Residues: CASRQGSQPQHF.